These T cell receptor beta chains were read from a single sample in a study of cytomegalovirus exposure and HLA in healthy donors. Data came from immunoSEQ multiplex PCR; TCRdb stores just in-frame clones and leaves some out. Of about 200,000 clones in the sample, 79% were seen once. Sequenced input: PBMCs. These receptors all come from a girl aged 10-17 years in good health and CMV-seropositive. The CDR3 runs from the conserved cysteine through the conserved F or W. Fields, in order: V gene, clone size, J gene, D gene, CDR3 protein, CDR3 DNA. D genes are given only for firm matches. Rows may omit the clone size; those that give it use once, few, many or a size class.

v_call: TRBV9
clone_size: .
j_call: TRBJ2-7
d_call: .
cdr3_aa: CASSVSGLSYEQYF
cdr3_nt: TGTGCCAGCAGCGTCAGCGGGCTAAGTTACGAGCAGTACTTC

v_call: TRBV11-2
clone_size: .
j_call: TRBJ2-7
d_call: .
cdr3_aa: CASSLVGQGGSYEQYF
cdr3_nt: TGTGCCAGCAGCTTAGTTGGGCAGGGGGGTTCCTACGAGCAGTACTTC

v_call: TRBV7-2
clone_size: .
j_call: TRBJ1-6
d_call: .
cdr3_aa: CASSLVPPGSGNSPLHF
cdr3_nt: TGTGCCAGCAGCTTAGTGCCGCCTGGGAGTGGGAATTCACCCCTCCACTTT

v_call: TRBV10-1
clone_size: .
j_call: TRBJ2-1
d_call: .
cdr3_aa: CASSVRPDSYNEQFF
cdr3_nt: TGCGCCAGCAGTGTGAGGCCCGACTCCTACAATGAGCAGTTCTTC

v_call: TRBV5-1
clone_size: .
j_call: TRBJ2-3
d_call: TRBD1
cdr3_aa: CASSQGQPSTDTQYF
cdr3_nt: TGCGCCAGCAGCCAGGGACAGCCCTCCACAGATACGCAGTATTTT

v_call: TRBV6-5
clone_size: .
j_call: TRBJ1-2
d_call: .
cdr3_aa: CASTRAGAYGYTF
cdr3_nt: TGTGCCAGCACAAGGGCAGGGGCATATGGCTACACCTTC

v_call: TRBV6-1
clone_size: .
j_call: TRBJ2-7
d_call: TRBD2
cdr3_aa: CASSKTSGGADEQYF
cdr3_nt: TGTGCCAGCAGTAAAACGAGCGGGGGGGCCGACGAGCAGTACTTC

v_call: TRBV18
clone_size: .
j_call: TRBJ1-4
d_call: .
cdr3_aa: CASSPFGQSTNEKLFF
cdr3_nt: TGTGCCAGCTCACCGTTTGGACAGTCAACTAATGAAAAACTGTTTTTT

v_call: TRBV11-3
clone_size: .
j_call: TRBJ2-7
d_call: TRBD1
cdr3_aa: CASSLLSGQVLHEQYF
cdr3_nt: TGTGCCAGCAGCTTATTGTCGGGACAGGTCCTACACGAGCAGTACTTC

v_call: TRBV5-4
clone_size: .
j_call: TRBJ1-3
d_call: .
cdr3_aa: CASSSGGFSVSGNTIYF
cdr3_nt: TGTGCCAGCAGCTCGGGGGGCTTTTCTGTCTCTGGAAACACCATATATTTT

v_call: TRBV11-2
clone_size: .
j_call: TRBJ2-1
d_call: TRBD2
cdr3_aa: CASSPSTGTSFYNEQFF
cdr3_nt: TGTGCCAGCAGCCCGTCGACCGGGACTAGCTTCTACAATGAGCAGTTCTTC

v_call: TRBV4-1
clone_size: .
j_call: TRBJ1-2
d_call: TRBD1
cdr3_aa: CASSQEEQGPRGYTF
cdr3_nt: TGCGCCAGCAGCCAAGAGGAACAGGGGCCCCGTGGCTACACCTTC

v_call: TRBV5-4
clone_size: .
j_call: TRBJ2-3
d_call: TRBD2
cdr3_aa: CASSFEAQSGGGDTQYF
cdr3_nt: TGTGCCAGCAGCTTCGAGGCCCAGAGCGGGGGTGGAGATACGCAGTATTTT

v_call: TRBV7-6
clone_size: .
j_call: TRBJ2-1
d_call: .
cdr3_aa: CASSLAGRGKSYNEQFF
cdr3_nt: TGTGCCAGCAGCTTAGCGGGCCGGGGGAAGTCCTACAATGAGCAGTTCTTC

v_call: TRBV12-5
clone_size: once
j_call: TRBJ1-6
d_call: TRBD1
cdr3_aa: CASGFSTGQGSPLHF
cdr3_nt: TGTGCTAGTGGTTTTTCGACAGGGCAAGGCTCACCCCTCCACTTT

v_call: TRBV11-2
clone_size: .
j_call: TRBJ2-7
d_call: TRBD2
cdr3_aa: CASSLRLAGGPEYEQYF
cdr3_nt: TGTGCCAGCAGCCTCCGACTAGCGGGGGGTCCCGAGTACGAGCAGTACTTC

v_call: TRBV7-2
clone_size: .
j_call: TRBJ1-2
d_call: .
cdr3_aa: CASSLGGGVRGTF
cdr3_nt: TGTGCCAGCAGCTTAGGGGGCGGGGTGAGGGGCACCTTC

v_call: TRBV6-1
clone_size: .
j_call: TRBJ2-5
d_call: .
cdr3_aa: CASRGFGQETQYF
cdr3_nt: TGTGCCAGCAGGGGCTTTGGCCAAGAGACCCAGTACTTC

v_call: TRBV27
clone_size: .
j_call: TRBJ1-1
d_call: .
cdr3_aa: CASSATVNTEAFF
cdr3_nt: TGTGCCAGCAGTGCGACAGTGAACACTGAAGCTTTCTTT

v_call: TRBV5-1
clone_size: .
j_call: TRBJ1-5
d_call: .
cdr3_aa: CASSFSGGADQPQHF
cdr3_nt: TGCGCCAGCAGCTTCTCCGGGGGGGCCGATCAGCCCCAGCATTTT

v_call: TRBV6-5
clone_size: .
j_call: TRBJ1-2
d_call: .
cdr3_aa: CASSGGLGYTF
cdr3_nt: TGTGCCAGCAGTGGGGGACTGGGCTACACCTTC